This T cell receptor (beta chain) is from a study of cytomegalovirus exposure and HLA in healthy donors. This clone was observed a handful of times. The PCR had 60 Vbeta and 13 Jbeta primers. Clones were sequenced by immunoSEQ multiplex PCR, and TCRdb holds only the in-frame ones, with some missing. The repertoire includes fewer than 80,000 clones, 60% to 80% of them detected once, and under 25% sits in the top ten. This clonotype was obtained from a woman aged 40 to 50 in good health and CMV-seropositive. The sequenced sample consisted of PBMCs.

The CDR3 nucleotides read TGTGCCAGCAGTGAGGCGACAGGGCGGGGCACTGAAGCTTTCTTT. Protein sequence: CASSEATGRGTEAFF. The rearrangement joins TRBV2 to TRBJ1-1, with 7 bases identical to TRBD1. V trimming: 3 bases; J trimming: 4 bases; junction bases outside the gene matches: 8. Germline-derived CDR1 and CDR2 are SNHLY and FYNNEI. The CDR3 is made up of 15 amino acids.